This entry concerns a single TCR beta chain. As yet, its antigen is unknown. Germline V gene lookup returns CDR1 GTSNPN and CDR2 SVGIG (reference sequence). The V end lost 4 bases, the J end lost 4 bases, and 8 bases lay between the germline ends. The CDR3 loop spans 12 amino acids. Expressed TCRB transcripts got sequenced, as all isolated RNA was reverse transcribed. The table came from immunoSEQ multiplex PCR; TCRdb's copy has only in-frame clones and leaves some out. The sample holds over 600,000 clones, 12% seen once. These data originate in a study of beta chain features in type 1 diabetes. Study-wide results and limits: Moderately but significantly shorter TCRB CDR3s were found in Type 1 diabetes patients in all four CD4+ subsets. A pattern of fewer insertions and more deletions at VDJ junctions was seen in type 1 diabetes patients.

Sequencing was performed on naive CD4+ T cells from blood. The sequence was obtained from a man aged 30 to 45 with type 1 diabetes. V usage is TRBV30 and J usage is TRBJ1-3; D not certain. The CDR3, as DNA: TGTGCCTGGATCCCGGGAGGAAACACCATATATTTT. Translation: CAWIPGGNTIYF.